This TCR beta chain was sequenced for a study of T cell responses to AZD1222 COVID-19 vaccine. Points from the study as a whole: Only a handful of people who got AZD1222 tested seropositive at baseline. Rises in breadth and depth of Spike-specific TCRs came after two AZD1222 doses. Most donors were white British, females outnumbered males, and clonal diversity was possibly underestimated. Researchers report vaccine-associated CD4 TCRs spanning spike, with dominance at 160-218 and 743-854.

Sequencing used immunoSEQ multiplex PCR; TCRdb keeps in-frame clones, though not all of them. Altogether approximately 130,000 clones are present, nearly 90% being singletons, with the ten largest covering roughly a tenth. Points on this clone: Its target is unknown.

CDR1 is SGHTS, CDR2 YDEGEE, per germline. This CDR3 region has 15 residues. Trimming stripped 0 bases from V and 3 bases from J, with 12 bases between. V gene TRBV5-8 combines with J gene TRBJ1-1, with D hard to call. The starting material was peripheral blood, obtained 28 days after the second AZD1222 dose. This receptor was taken from an adult who received the AZD1222 COVID-19 vaccine. The CDR3 protein is CASSLGALGYTEAFF. The DNA for the CDR3 is TGTGCCAGCAGCTTGGGGGCTCTGGGGTACACTGAAGCTTTCTTT. The full variable domain, in which reference TRBV5-8 and TRBJ1-1 provide the parts outside the CDR3, is EAGVTQSPTHLIKTRGQQATLRCSPISGHTSVYWYQQALGLGLQFLLWYDEGEERNRGNFPPRFSGRQFPNYSSELNVNALELEDSALYLCASSLGALGYTEAFFGQGTRLTVV.